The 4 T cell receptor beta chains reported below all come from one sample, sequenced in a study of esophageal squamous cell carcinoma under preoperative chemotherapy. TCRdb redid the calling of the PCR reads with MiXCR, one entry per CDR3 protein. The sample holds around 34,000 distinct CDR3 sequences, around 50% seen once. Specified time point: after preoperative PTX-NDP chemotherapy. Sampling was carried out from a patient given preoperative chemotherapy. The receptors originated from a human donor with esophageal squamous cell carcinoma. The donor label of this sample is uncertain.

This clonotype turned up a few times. DNA for the CDR3: TGTGCCAGCGGCTCTGGCGGGTGGGCCACAGATACGCAGTATTTT. Translation: CASGSGGWATDTQYF. V is TRBV7-2 and J is TRBJ2-3; D perhaps matches TRBD2 (5 bases). This CDR3 comprises 15 residues. The V and J ends lost 8 bases and 2 bases respectively, with 17 bases between them. The germline CDR1 and CDR2 sequences are SGHTA and FQGNSA.

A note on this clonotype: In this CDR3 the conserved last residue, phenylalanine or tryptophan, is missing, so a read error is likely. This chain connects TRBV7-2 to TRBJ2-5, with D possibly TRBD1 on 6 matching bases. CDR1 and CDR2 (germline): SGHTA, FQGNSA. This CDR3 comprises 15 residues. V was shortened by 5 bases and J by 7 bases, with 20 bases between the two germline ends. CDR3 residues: CASSPDIGQTATQYS. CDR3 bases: TGTGCCAGCAGCCCAGATATCGGACAGACAGCGACCCAGTACTCC.

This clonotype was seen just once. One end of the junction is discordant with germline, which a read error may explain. CDR3 bases: TGCGCCAGGGGGCTGGAGGCCAAGAATACGCAGTACTTT. Translated, it gives CARGLEAKNTQYF. The chain is built from TRBV12-3 or TRBV12-4 and TRBJ2-3; 8 bases match TRBD1. CDR3 length: 13 amino acids.

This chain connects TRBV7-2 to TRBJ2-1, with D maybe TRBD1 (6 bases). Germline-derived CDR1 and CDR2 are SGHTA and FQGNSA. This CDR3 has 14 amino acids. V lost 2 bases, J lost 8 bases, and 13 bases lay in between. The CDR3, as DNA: TGTGCCAGCAGCTTATCAGGGGTTTTGCATGAGCAGTTCTTC. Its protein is CASSLSGVLHEQFF.